The 8 T cell receptor beta chains reported below all come from one sample, sequenced in a study of blood T cell repertoires in COVID-19. Assay: immunoSEQ multiplex PCR; the TCRdb copy retains only in-frame clones and omits some. The table includes about 100,000 clones, approximately 86% detected once. Sequencing was performed on peripheral blood. These receptors came from a human donor in a cohort sampled during active COVID-19.

CDR3 sequence (DNA): TGCGCCAGCAGCTTGGGGAATAGCGTGAGCACAGATACGCAGTATTTT. Residues: CASSLGNSVSTDTQYF. The V gene is TRBV5-1, the J gene TRBJ2-3; maybe TRBD2 (5 bases). V lost 0 bases, J lost 0 bases, and 11 bases lay in between. CDR1 is SGHRS, CDR2 YFSETQ, per germline. The CDR3 runs 16 residues.

This clone was counted between two and nine times. The V gene is TRBV28, the J gene TRBJ2-5; 7 nucleotides agree with TRBD1. Per germline, CDR1 MDHEN and CDR2 SYDVKM. The CDR3 is 15 amino acids. The V segment lost 4 bases and the J segment 4 bases; nucleotides outside the gene matches: 9. The DNA of the CDR3 is TGTGCCAGCAGTTCGGATAGGGCAGGGGGAGAGACCCAGTACTTC. Protein: CASSSDRAGGETQYF.

The count of this clone is one. This rearrangement joins TRBV6-2 or TRBV6-3 to TRBJ2-1, with TRBD2 as a possible D gene (5 bases). This CDR3 region has 15 residues. Between the trimmed V and J ends, which lost 6 bases and 1 base, there was a span of 13 bases. Germline V gene sequence: CDR1 MNHEY, CDR2 SVGEGT. The chain's CDR3 is CASSADGISYNEQFF. CDR3 bases: TGTGCCAGCAGCGCCGACGGGATTTCCTACAATGAGCAGTTCTTC.

J is TRBJ2-1 and V is TRBV6-2 or TRBV6-3, with 7 nucleotides matching TRBD2. Germline trimming cut 4 bases from V and 8 bases from J; bases unmatched to any gene: 11. The CDR3 sequence is 15 residues long. Germline loops: CDR1 MNHEY, CDR2 SVGEGT. CDR3 sequence reads: CASSWGIAGTDEQFF. The CDR3 coding sequence is TGTGCCAGCAGTTGGGGGATAGCGGGTACCGATGAGCAGTTCTTC.

The chain links TRBV7-9 to TRBJ1-1; D unclear. V lost 0 bases, J lost 8 bases, and 4 bases lay in between. This CDR3 contains 11 residues. CDR1 and CDR2 (germline): SEHNR, FQNEAQ (reference sequence). CDR3 in amino acids: CASSLAPEAFF. CDR3 nucleotide sequence: TGTGCCAGCAGCTTAGCCCCGGAAGCTTTCTTT.

The rearrangement uses TRBV6-4 and TRBJ2-7, with a possible D match to TRBD1 (6 bases). Germline CDR1 and CDR2: MRHNA and SNTAGT. The CDR3 length is 13 residues. Trimming took 7 bases from V and 0 from J, leaving 10 bases between them. The CDR3 here is CASKDRFSYEQYF. CDR3 nucleotides: TGTGCCAGCAAAGACAGGTTCTCCTACGAGCAGTACTTC.

The chain joins TRBV19 to TRBJ1-6; D might be TRBD1 (5 bases). The length of the CDR3 is 15 residues. V lost 5 bases and J 6 bases, leaving 14 bases between the germline ends. In germline, CDR1 is LNHDA, CDR2 SQIVND (reference sequence). DNA for the CDR3: TGTGCCAGTAGTGCGGGGCAGGGCCCTAATTCACCCCTCCACTTT. Protein sequence: CASSAGQGPNSPLHF.

This chain links TRBV5-1 with TRBJ1-6, with D perhaps TRBD1 (5 bases). Germline CDR1 reads SGHRS; CDR2 reads YFSETQ. V was trimmed by 1 base and J by 8 bases, leaving 13 bases between them. The CDR3 totals 15 residues. CDR3 nucleotide sequence: TGCGCCAGCAGCTTGTTAGCAGGGTTGGATTCACCCCTCCACTTT. Amino acids: CASSLLAGLDSPLHF.